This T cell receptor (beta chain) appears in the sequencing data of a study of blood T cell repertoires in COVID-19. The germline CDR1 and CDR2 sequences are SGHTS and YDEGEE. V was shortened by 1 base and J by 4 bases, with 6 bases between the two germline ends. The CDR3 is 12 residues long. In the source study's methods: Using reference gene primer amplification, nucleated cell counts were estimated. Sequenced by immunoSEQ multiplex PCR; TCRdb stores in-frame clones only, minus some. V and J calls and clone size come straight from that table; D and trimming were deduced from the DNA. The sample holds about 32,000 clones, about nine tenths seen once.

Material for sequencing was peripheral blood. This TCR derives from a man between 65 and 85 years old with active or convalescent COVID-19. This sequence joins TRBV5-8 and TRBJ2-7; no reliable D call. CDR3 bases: TGTGCCAGCAGCTTGACCGGGTACGAGCAGTACTTC. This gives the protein CASSLTGYEQYF.